This TCR beta chain was profiled in a study of blood T cell repertoires in COVID-19. The overall study: Donors in the United States, Italy and Spain gave samples during acute or convalescent COVID-19.

Cohort placement rested on clinical history that participants reported themselves. A case of COVID-19 had been met by exposed participants within 2 weeks before study entry. Assay used: immunoSEQ multiplex PCR; TCRdb lists only in-frame clones, some missing. The sample records 250,000 or so clones, 80% to 90% being singletons. Germline V gene lookup returns CDR1 SGHRS and CDR2 YFSETQ. The CDR3 loop spans 13 amino acids. Concerning this clone: Germline is not matched at one junction end, which may reflect a read error.

The chain is built from TRBV5-1 and TRBJ1-4; no firm D call. This TCR was sampled from a woman between 40 and 55 years old who had been exposed to COVID-19. Specimen: PBMCs or T cells enriched from blood (not recorded which). CDR3 region: CASSRGLGEKLFF. The CDR3 DNA reads TGTGCCAGCAGCCGCGGACTCGGGGAAAAACTGTTTTTT.